This TCR beta chain was identified during a study of Ad26.COV2.S vaccination and SARS-CoV-2 variants. Treatment noted: approximately 18 received Ad26.COV2.S at low or high dose, single or two shots; several received placebo; per-sample allocation not given. The study sampled participants on day 63 after the first vaccine or placebo injection. The CDR3 length is 16 residues. Germline V gives CDR1 MGHRA, CDR2 YSYEKL. V lost 1 base to trimming and J lost 5 bases; unmatched junction nucleotides: 6. The repertoire was sequenced with immunoSEQ multiplex PCR; TCRdb's copy has only in-frame clones and lacks some. The sample lists about 680,000 clones, 80% to 90% occurring once. This clone turned up a few times.

This sequence originates from a person between 18 and 59 years old who received the Ad26.COV2.S COVID-19 vaccine or a placebo. This chain joins TRBV4-1 and TRBJ1-2; 11 bases are shared with TRBD1. The specimen comprised peripheral blood, sampled in a trial of Ad26.COV2.S vaccine versus placebo. The CDR3 coding sequence is TGCGCCAGCAGCCAAGGATCGGGACAGGGGGATTATGGCTACACCTTC. Amino acid sequence: CASSQGSGQGDYGYTF.